The 24 T cell receptor beta chains below all came from one sample that was sequenced in a study of blood T cells in healthy people across ages. A J-beta primer mix and a sample-barcoded 5' primer were used in a second PCR of roughly 7 to 12 cycles. TCRdb re-analysed the 5' RACE reads in MiXCR, keeping a single row per CDR3 protein. The sample shows about 810,000 distinct CDR3 sequences, under 40% of them seen only once. Source material: blood. All receptors come from a man between 18 and 29 years old in good health.

This clonotype was observed a few times. This chain uses TRBV20-1 with TRBJ2-7, with TRBD2 matching 7 bases. V was clipped by 2 bases and J by 6 bases; unmatched bases: 10. CDR1 is DFQATT and CDR2 is SNEGSKA in the germline V gene (reference sequence). The CDR3 is 14 residues long. The CDR3 is CSARPPGLVFEQYF. The DNA for the CDR3 is TGCAGTGCTAGACCCCCCGGACTAGTGTTCGAGCAGTACTTC.

CDR3 coding DNA: TGCGCCAGCAGCTTGTCCGAGGGGGCTGGTGGCTACACCTTC. It yields the protein CASSLSEGAGGYTF. The rearrangement uses TRBV5-1 and TRBJ1-2; 7 nucleotides match TRBD1. CDR3 length: 14 residues. Germline values: CDR1 SGHRS, CDR2 YFSETQ. Trimming took 1 base from V and 7 from J; bases not matched to a gene: 7.

In regard to this clonotype: This clone may be a read error of a much larger clone one base away. Lacking the conserved final phenylalanine or tryptophan, this CDR3 likely reflects a read error. The chain employs TRBV6-5 and TRBJ2-3; D gene uncertain. V dropped 10 bases and J dropped 4 bases, with 12 bases sitting between them. This CDR3 comprises 12 residues. CDR1 is MNHEY, CDR2 SVGAGI, per germline. In DNA, the CDR3 is TGTGCCACCTCCAACGCCCCAGATACGCAGTATTCT. Its translation: CATSNAPDTQYS.

This clonotype came up a few times. V usage is TRBV7-2 and J usage is TRBJ2-7; D might be TRBD1 (6 bases). V was pared by 1 base and J by 5 bases, with 15 bases between. CDR3 size: 15 residues. Per germline, CDR1 SGHTA and CDR2 FQGNSA. CDR3 residues: CASSLGGRGLDEQYF. CDR3 nucleotides: TGTGCCAGCAGCTTAGGGGGCAGGGGTCTGGACGAGCAGTACTTC.

The rearrangement links TRBV10-3 to TRBJ1-5; tentative D call: TRBD1 (5 bases). Trimming pared 6 bases from V and 7 bases from J, leaving 13 bases between. Germline V lookup: CDR1 ENHRY, CDR2 SYGVKD. This CDR3 has 13 amino acids. CDR3 amino acids: CAIRSRALQPQHF. The DNA for the CDR3 is TGTGCCATCAGATCCAGGGCGTTGCAGCCCCAGCATTTT.

This chain connects TRBV9 to TRBJ1-1; D not resolved. The germline V gene encodes CDR1 SGDLS and CDR2 YYNGEE. V lost 6 bases and J 1 base, leaving 13 bases between the germline ends. The CDR3 contains 14 residues. CDR3 bases: TGTGCCAGCACCGCCGCAGCTAGGAACACTGAAGCTTTCTTT. Amino acids: CASTAAARNTEAFF.

The chain combines TRBV6-1 with TRBJ2-4; D is unresolved. The J call may be incorrect, as the DNA end agrees better with TRBJ2-7. The CDR3 runs to 16 residues. Germline V CDR1 and CDR2: MNHNS, SASEGT. In nucleotides, the CDR3 is TGTGCCAGCAGTGAAGCGGGGTTCGACTTAGGGTACGAGCAGTACTTC. Translated: CASSEAGFDLGYEQYF.

The table lists this clonotype with a few counts. The chain is built from TRBV6-6 and TRBJ1-2; D gene uncertain. The CDR3 extends over 14 amino acids. V lost 10 bases to trimming and J lost 2 bases, with 17 bases between them. The germline V gene has CDR1 MNHNY and CDR2 SVGAGI (reference sequence). The CDR3 spells CATKDGGLNYGYTF. The DNA for the CDR3 is TGTGCCACCAAGGACGGAGGATTAAACTATGGCTACACCTTC.

The chain carries TRBV27 and TRBJ1-1, with D possibly TRBD1 on 5 matching bases. The CDR3 totals 17 residues. Trimming removed 5 bases from V and 3 bases from J, with 22 bases in between. Germline V gene sequence: CDR1 MNHEY, CDR2 SMNVEV (reference sequence). The CDR3 loop is CASSPQRGERLHTEAFF. The CDR3 DNA sequence: TGTGCCAGCAGTCCCCAACGGGGGGAACGCTTACACACTGAAGCTTTCTTT.

CDR3 in amino acids: CASSPEVRVEKLFF. The DNA for the CDR3 is TGCGCCAGCAGCCCGGAGGTGCGCGTAGAAAAACTGTTTTTT. V and J are TRBV5-1 and TRBJ1-4; the D is unclear. Germline lookup yields CDR1 SGHRS and CDR2 YFSETQ. V gave up 4 bases and J gave up 8 bases, with 15 bases separating them. This CDR3 comprises 14 residues.

The chain uses TRBV7-2 and TRBJ2-3, with TRBD2 matching 7 bases. The CDR3 has 13 amino acids. Germline V gives CDR1 SGHTA, CDR2 FQGNSA. Germline trimming cut 1 base from V and 8 bases from J; bases unmatched to any gene: 3. The CDR3 sequence is CASSLGGEGTQYF. For the CDR3, the DNA is TGTGCCAGCAGCTTAGGAGGGGAGGGTACGCAGTATTTT.

This clonotype was observed a handful of times. This chain uses TRBV7-2 with TRBJ2-4, with D hard to call. Trimming shortened V by 1 base and J by 4 bases, and 8 bases separated the two germline ends. There are 14 residues in the CDR3. The germline V gene encodes CDR1 SGHTA and CDR2 FQGNSA. The CDR3 DNA follows: TGTGCCAGCAGCTTAGTAGGCAGAAAAAACATTCAGTACTTC. This translates into CASSLVGRKNIQYF.

This clonotype appeared many times. The chain employs TRBV7-2 and TRBJ2-3; D is unclear. The V gene lost 5 bases and the J gene lost 1 base, with 10 bases spanning the gap. This CDR3 region has 14 residues. The germline V gene encodes CDR1 SGHTA and CDR2 FQGNSA. Here the CDR3 DNA reads TGTGCCAGCAGCATCCTCGTACGCACAGATACGCAGTATTTT. Translation: CASSILVRTDTQYF.

To note about this clonotype: This could be a read error, since a much larger clone is one nucleotide away. The chain uses TRBV7-3 and TRBJ2-3; possible D gene TRBD1, 5 bases. Germline-derived CDR1 and CDR2 are SGHTA and FQGTGA. CDR3 length equals 13 residues. V lost 7 bases and J lost 8, with 16 bases in between. The CDR3 reads CASTPAGSGTQYF. The CDR3 DNA reads TGTGCCAGCACCCCAGCAGGGTCTGGTACGCAGTATTTT.

This clonotype has more than one count but fewer than ten. V and J are TRBV7-9 and TRBJ2-3; TRBD2 aligns across 9 bases. CDR1 is SEHNR, CDR2 FQNEAQ, per germline (reference sequence). Trimming removed 3 bases from V and 4 bases from J; junction bases left unmatched: 8. There are 16 residues in the CDR3. Here the CDR3 DNA reads TGTGCCAGCAGCTTCGATGGGCGGGGGGGCCCAGATACGCAGTATTTT. Amino acid sequence: CASSFDGRGGPDTQYF.

The V and J genes are TRBV12-3 or TRBV12-4 and TRBJ2-4; 11 bases match TRBD1. The V segment lost 5 bases and the J segment 8 bases; nucleotides outside the gene matches: 5. The CDR3 has 14 amino acids. CDR3 DNA sequence: TGTGCCAGCAGTGCGGGACAGGGGGAGGACATTCAGTACTTC. Protein product: CASSAGQGEDIQYF.

Only a few counts were recorded for this clonotype. This chain connects TRBV15 to TRBJ1-4, with 7 bases fitting TRBD1. The CDR3 has 16 residues. Germline trimming cut 4 bases from V and 5 bases from J; bases unmatched to any gene: 10. Germline V gene data show CDR1 as LNHNV and CDR2 as YYDKDF (reference sequence). CDR3 bases: TGTGCCACCAGCATAACTTCGGACAGGCTAAATGAAAAACTGTTTTTT. Translated, it gives CATSITSDRLNEKLFF.

The chain has TRBV29-1 and TRBJ1-5, with 7 bases fitting TRBD1. Losses at the gene ends were 7 bases for V and 8 bases for J; bases not matched to a gene: 11. CDR3 length equals 13 residues. The V gene's germline CDR1 is SQVTM and CDR2 ANQGSEA. This CDR3 is CSAAGGRGEPQHF. The CDR3 DNA sequence: TGCAGCGCCGCAGGGGGGCGTGGTGAGCCCCAGCATTTT. The full variable domain, its missing parts supplied by reference TRBV29-1 and TRBJ1-5, is SAVISQKPSRDICQRGTSLTIQCQVDSQVTMMFWYRQQPGQSLTLIATANQGSEATYESGFVIDKFPISRPNLTFSTLTVSNMSPEDSSIYLCSAAGGRGEPQHFGDGTRLSIL.

A few counts support this clonotype. This chain uses TRBV7-9 with TRBJ2-1; D is uncertain. The CDR3 covers 12 residues. CDR1 SEHNR and CDR2 FQNEAQ come from the germline V gene (reference sequence). V lost 5 bases and J lost 9, with 11 bases in between. CDR3 residues: CASSAIESEQFF. For the CDR3, the DNA is TGTGCCAGCAGCGCGATTGAAAGTGAGCAGTTCTTC. Supplemented by reference TRBV7-9 and TRBJ2-1, the full variable domain reads DTGVSQNPRHKITKRGQNVTFRCDPISEHNRLYWYRQTLGQGPEFLTYFQNEAQLEKSRLLSDRFSAERPKGSFSTLEIQRTEQGDSAMYLCASSAIESEQFFGPGTRLTVL.

On this clonotype itself: A single base is all that separates this from a far larger clone, so a read error is likely. The V and J genes are TRBV6-5 and TRBJ2-3; D is unclear. CDR1 is MNHEY, CDR2 SVGAGI, per germline. The V end lost 7 bases, the J end lost 0 bases, and 2 bases lay between the germline ends. This CDR3 contains 11 residues. CDR3 DNA: TGTGCCAGCAAAAGCACAGATACGCAGTATTTT. It is translated as CASKSTDTQYF.

The CDR3 nucleotides are TGCGCCAGCAGCTTTTACAGGGGGACTGATACGCAGTATTTT. This codes for CASSFYRGTDTQYF. The chain has TRBV5-1 and TRBJ2-3; TRBD1 matches at 8 bases. The CDR3 loop spans 14 amino acids. With 2 bases clipped from V and 6 bases from J, the junction kept 5 bases outside the gene matches. Germline V gene lookup returns CDR1 SGHRS and CDR2 YFSETQ.

CDR3 sequence (DNA): TGTGCCAGCAGCAAAAAAAGTGGCGGAGCAGGCCAAGAATATAGCAATCAGCCCCAGCATTTT. This gives the protein CASSKKSGGAGQEYSNQPQHF. J is TRBJ1-5 and V is TRBV21-1. TRBV21-1 has pseudogene status. The CDR3 length is 21 residues.

The V gene is TRBV7-9, the J gene TRBJ1-3; D gene ambiguous. Germline CDR1 is SEHNR and CDR2 is FQNEAQ (reference sequence). The CDR3 runs to 15 residues. The V and J ends lost 2 bases and 0 bases respectively, with 8 bases between them. CDR3 bases: TGTGCCAGCAGCTTAATTGACGGCTCTGGAAACACCATATATTTT. Residues: CASSLIDGSGNTIYF.

The chain links TRBV4-1 to TRBJ2-3; the D gene is possibly TRBD1 (5 bases). Germline V gene data show CDR1 as MGHRA and CDR2 as YSYEKL. The V gene lost 1 base and the J gene lost 0 bases, with 8 bases spanning the gap. The CDR3 loop spans 15 amino acids. CDR3: CASSQARTSTDTQYF. CDR3 bases: TGCGCCAGCAGCCAAGCCCGGACAAGCACAGATACGCAGTATTTT.